This TCR beta chain was recovered during a study of neoadjuvant anti-PD-1 for oral cavity cancer. Study summary: Around day 43, patients without progression received a fourth nivolumab dose before surgery. Study findings and constraints: Treg/Th17 ratio rose with pretreatment blood and fell with post-treatment tumor TCRbeta clonality.

To note about this clone: Its antigen is still unknown.

V lost 6 bases and J lost 6, with 17 bases in between. Germline lookup yields CDR1 MNHEY and CDR2 SMNVEV (reference sequence). This CDR3 spans 14 amino acids. Six replicates per PBMC sample, mostly from roughly 450 ng of genomic DNA. Data came from immunoSEQ multiplex PCR; TCRdb stores just in-frame clones and leaves some out. This table holds about 68,000 clones, roughly 84% found once. Described time point: after neoadjuvant nivolumab, at surgical resection. The sequencing used PBMCs, collected after nivolumab (anti-PD-1) treatment. This clonotype was sampled from a person between 40 and 79 years old with oral cavity squamous cell carcinoma. This chain joins TRBV27 and TRBJ1-2; D is ambiguous. CDR3 nucleotides: TGTGCCAGCAGCCTAGCGGGCAGGAATAATGGCTACACCTTC. Its translation: CASSLAGRNNGYTF.